The clone carrying this T cell receptor beta chain turned up a few times. What it binds is not known. These data are taken from a study of cytomegalovirus exposure and HLA in healthy donors. CDR1 is SNHLY, CDR2 FYNNEI, per germline. Trimming removed 3 bases from V and 1 base from J, with 6 bases in between. This CDR3 comprises 13 residues. Regarding the study as a whole: The classifier reportedly diagnosed cytomegalovirus status with high specificity and sensitivity.

The PCR had 60 Vbeta and 13 Jbeta primers. Sequenced by immunoSEQ multiplex PCR; TCRdb stores in-frame clones only, minus some. This table has 120,000 to 150,000 clones, around 57% appearing once. Material for sequencing was PBMCs. The TCR was taken from a male donor in good health and CMV-seronegative. The V call is TRBV2, the J call TRBJ2-5; D call uncertain. The CDR3 DNA follows: TGTGCCAGCAGTGAGCAGGCCCAAGAGACCCAGTACTTC. This codes for CASSEQAQETQYF. Full variable domain (missing parts from reference TRBV2 and TRBJ2-5): EPEVTQTPSHQVTQMGQEVILRCVPISNHLYFYWYRQILGQKVEFLVSFYNNEISEKSEIFDDQFSVERPDGSNFTLKIRSTKLEDSAMYFCASSEQAQETQYFGPGTRLLVL.